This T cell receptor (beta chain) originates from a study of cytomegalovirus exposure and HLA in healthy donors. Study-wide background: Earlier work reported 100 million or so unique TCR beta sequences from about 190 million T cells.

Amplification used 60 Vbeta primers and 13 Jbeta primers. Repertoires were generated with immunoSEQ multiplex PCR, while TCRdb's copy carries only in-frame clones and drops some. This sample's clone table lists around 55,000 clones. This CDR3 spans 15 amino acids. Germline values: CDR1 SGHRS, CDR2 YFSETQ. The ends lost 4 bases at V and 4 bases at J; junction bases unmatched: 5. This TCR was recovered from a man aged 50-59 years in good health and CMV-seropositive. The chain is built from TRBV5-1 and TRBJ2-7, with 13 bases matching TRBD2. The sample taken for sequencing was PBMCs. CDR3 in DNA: TGCGCCAGCAGCACAGGGACTAGCGGGGCTTACGAGCAGTACTTC. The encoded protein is CASSTGTSGAYEQYF.